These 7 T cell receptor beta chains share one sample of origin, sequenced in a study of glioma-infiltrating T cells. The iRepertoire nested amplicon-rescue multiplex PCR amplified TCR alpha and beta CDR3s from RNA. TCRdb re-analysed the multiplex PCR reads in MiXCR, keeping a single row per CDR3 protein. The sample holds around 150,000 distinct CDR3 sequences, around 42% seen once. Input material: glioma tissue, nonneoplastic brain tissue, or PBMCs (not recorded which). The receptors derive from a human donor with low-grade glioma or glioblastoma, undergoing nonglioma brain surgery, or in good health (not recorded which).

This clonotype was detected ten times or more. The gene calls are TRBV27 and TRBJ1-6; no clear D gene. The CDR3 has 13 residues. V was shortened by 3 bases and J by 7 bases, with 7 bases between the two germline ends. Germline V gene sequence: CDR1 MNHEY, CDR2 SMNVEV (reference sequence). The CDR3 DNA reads TGTGCCAGCAGTTTGAAGGCCAATTCACCCCTCCACTTT. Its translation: CASSLKANSPLHF.

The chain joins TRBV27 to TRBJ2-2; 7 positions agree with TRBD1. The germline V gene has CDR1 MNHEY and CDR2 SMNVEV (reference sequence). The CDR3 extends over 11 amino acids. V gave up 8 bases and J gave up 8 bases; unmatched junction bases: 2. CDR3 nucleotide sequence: TGTGCCAGCGGGGGACAGGGGGAGCTGTTTTTT. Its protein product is CASGGQGELFF.

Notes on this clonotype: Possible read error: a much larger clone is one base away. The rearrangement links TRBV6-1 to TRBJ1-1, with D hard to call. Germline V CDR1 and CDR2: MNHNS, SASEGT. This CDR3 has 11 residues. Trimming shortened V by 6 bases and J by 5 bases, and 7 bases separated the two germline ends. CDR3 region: CASREMTEAFF. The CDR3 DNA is TGTGCCAGCAGGGAAATGACTGAAGCTTTCTTT.

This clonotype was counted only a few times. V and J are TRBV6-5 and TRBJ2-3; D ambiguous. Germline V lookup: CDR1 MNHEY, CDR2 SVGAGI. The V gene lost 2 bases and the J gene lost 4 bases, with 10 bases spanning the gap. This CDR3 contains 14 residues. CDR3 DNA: TGTGCCAGCAGTTACGATTTAGGGCCAGATACGCAGTATTTT. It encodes CASSYDLGPDTQYF.

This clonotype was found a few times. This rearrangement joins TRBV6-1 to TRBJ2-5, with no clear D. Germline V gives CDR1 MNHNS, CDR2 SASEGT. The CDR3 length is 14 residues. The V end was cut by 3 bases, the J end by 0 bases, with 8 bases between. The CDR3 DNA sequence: TGTGCCAGCAGTGACCGCAAATACCAAGAGACCCAGTACTTC. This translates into CASSDRKYQETQYF.

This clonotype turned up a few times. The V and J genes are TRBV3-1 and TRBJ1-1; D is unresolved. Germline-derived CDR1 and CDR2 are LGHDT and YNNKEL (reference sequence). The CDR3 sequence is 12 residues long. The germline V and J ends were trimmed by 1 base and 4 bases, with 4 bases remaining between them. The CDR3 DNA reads TGTGCCAGCAGCCAAGGGAGCACTGAAGCTTTCTTT. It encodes CASSQGSTEAFF.

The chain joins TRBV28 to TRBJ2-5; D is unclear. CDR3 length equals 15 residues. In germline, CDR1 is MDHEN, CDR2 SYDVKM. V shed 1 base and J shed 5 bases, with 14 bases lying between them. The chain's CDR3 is CASSLFGDFVETQYF. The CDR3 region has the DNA TGTGCCAGCAGTTTATTTGGAGATTTTGTCGAGACCCAGTACTTC.